The rows below give T cell receptor beta chains drawn from one sample of a study of beta chain features in type 1 diabetes. Sequencing used immunoSEQ multiplex PCR; TCRdb keeps in-frame clones, though not all of them. The data contain some 22,000 clones, roughly 56% of them singletons. The sequencing sample was made of stem cell memory CD4+ T cells from blood. Every receptor here comes from a man aged 18 to 29 with type 1 diabetes. Both conserved end residues are part of each CDR3. Each record gives: D gene, V gene, J gene, clone size, CDR3 protein, CDR3 DNA. A D gene is named only where the DNA matches it firmly. Rows give clone size only sometimes, using once, few, many, or a class for an expanded clone.

d_gene: TRBD1
v_gene: TRBV28
j_gene: TRBJ2-2
abundance: few
CDR3aa: CASSFQGAGELFF
CDR3nt: TGTGCCAGCAGTTTTCAGGGGGCCGGGGAGCTGTTTTTT

d_gene: .
v_gene: TRBV2
j_gene: TRBJ1-5
abundance: .
CDR3aa: CASSATGYSNQPQHF
CDR3nt: TGTGCCAGCAGTGCTACGGGTTATAGCAATCAGCCCCAGCATTTT

d_gene: TRBD1
v_gene: TRBV28
j_gene: TRBJ1-6
abundance: .
CDR3aa: CASTKGQGDSPLHF
CDR3nt: TGTGCCAGCACTAAGGGACAGGGAGATTCACCCCTCCACTTT

d_gene: TRBD1
v_gene: TRBV29-1
j_gene: TRBJ1-2
abundance: .
CDR3aa: CSVVVGQGPTGGGYTF
CDR3nt: TGCAGCGTTGTAGTGGGACAGGGCCCGACCGGGGGTGGCTACACCTTC

d_gene: .
v_gene: TRBV6-5
j_gene: TRBJ1-6
abundance: .
CDR3aa: CASYSFDSPLHF
CDR3nt: TGTGCCAGTTACAGTTTTGATTCACCCCTCCACTTT

d_gene: .
v_gene: TRBV15
j_gene: TRBJ2-5
abundance: .
CDR3aa: CATSRGQDAETQYF
CDR3nt: TGTGCCACCAGCAGAGGACAGGACGCAGAGACCCAGTACTTC

d_gene: .
v_gene: TRBV21-1
j_gene: TRBJ1-4
abundance: .
CDR3aa: CASSKVVRVAESTNEKLFF
CDR3nt: TGTGCCAGCAGCAAAGTCGTCAGGGTGGCGGAGTCAACTAATGAAAAACTGTTTTTT

d_gene: .
v_gene: TRBV6-6
j_gene: TRBJ2-7
abundance: .
CDR3aa: CASPWGQGPNSYEQYF
CDR3nt: TGTGCCAGCCCATGGGGACAAGGGCCCAACTCCTACGAGCAGTACTTC

d_gene: .
v_gene: TRBV19
j_gene: TRBJ2-7
abundance: .
CDR3aa: CATSGPGANEQYF
CDR3nt: TGTGCCACCAGTGGACCAGGGGCCAACGAGCAGTACTTC

d_gene: TRBD2
v_gene: TRBV5-1
j_gene: TRBJ2-3
abundance: .
CDR3aa: CASNGGGRADTQYF
CDR3nt: TGCGCCAGCAACGGAGGCGGGAGGGCAGATACGCAGTATTTT

d_gene: TRBD1
v_gene: TRBV5-4
j_gene: TRBJ2-3
abundance: .
CDR3aa: CASSLQGATQYF
CDR3nt: TGTGCCAGCAGCTTGCAGGGGGCGACGCAGTATTTT

d_gene: .
v_gene: TRBV6-6
j_gene: TRBJ2-7
abundance: .
CDR3aa: CATHLPGSPYEQYF
CDR3nt: TGTGCCACCCACCTCCCAGGGTCTCCCTACGAGCAGTACTTC

d_gene: .
v_gene: TRBV21-1
j_gene: TRBJ2-4
abundance: once
CDR3aa: CASSLQQRKNIQYF
CDR3nt: TGTGCCAGCAGTCTACAGCAAAGAAAAAACATTCAGTACTTC

d_gene: .
v_gene: TRBV4-3
j_gene: TRBJ1-1
abundance: .
CDR3aa: CASSQDGGVSEAFF
CDR3nt: TGCGCCAGCAGCCAAGATGGCGGTGTCAGTGAAGCTTTCTTT

d_gene: .
v_gene: TRBV14
j_gene: TRBJ2-7
abundance: .
CDR3aa: CASSPQDTGLEYF
CDR3nt: TGTGCCAGCAGCCCGCAAGATACAGGGTTGGAGTACTTC

d_gene: TRBD2
v_gene: TRBV18
j_gene: TRBJ2-1
abundance: .
CDR3aa: CASSLGPGLASSYNEQFF
CDR3nt: TGTGCCAGCTCACTGGGACCGGGACTAGCTTCTTCTTACAATGAGCAGTTCTTC